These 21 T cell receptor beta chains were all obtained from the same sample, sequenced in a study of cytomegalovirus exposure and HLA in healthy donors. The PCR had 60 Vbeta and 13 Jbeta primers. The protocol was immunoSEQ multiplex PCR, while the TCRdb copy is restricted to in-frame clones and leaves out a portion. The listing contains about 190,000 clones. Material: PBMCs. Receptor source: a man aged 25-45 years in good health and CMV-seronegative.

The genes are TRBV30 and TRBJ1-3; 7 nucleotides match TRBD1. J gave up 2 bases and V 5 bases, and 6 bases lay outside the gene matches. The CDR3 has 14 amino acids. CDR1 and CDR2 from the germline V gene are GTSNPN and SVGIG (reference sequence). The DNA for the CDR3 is TGTGCCTGGTCGACAGGGCCTGCTGGAAACACCATATATTTT. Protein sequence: CAWSTGPAGNTIYF.

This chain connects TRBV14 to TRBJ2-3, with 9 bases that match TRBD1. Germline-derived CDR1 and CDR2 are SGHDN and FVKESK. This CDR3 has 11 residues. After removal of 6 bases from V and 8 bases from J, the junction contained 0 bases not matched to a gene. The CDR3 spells CASRQGATQYF. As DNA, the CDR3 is TGTGCCAGCAGACAGGGGGCTACGCAGTATTTT.

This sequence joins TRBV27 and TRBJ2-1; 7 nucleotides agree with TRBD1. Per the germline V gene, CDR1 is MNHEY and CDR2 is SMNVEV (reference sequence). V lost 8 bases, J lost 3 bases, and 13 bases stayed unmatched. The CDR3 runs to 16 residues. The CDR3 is CASPSSGGIYYNEQFF. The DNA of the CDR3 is TGTGCCAGCCCTTCGTCAGGGGGTATATACTACAATGAGCAGTTCTTC.

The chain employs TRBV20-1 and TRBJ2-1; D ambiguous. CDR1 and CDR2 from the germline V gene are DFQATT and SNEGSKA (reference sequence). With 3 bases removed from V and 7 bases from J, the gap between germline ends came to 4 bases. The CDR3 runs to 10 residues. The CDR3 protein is CSASQNEQFF. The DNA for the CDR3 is TGCAGTGCTAGCCAGAATGAGCAGTTCTTC.

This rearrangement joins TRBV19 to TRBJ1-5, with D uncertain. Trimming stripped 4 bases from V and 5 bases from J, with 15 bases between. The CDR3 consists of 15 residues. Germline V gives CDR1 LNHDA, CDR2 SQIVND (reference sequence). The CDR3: CASSRLGMRDQPQHF. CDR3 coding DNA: TGTGCCAGTAGTAGGCTAGGGATGAGGGATCAGCCCCAGCATTTT.

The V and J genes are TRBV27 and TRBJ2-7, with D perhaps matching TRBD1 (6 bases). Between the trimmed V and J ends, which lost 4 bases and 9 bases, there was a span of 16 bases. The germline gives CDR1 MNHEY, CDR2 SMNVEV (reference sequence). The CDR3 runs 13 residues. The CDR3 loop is CASSSQGLSGQYF. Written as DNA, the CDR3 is TGTGCCAGCAGTTCCCAGGGGCTATCTGGGCAGTACTTC.

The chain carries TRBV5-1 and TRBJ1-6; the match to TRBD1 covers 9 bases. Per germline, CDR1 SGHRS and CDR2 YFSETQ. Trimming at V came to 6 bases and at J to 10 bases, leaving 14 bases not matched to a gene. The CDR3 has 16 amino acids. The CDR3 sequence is CASNTGTGTSRSPLHF. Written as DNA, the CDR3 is TGCGCCAGCAACACCGGGACAGGGACCTCTAGATCACCCCTCCACTTT. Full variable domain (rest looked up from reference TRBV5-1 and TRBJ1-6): KAGVTQTPRYLIKTRGQQVTLSCSPISGHRSVSWYQQTPGQGLQFLFEYFSETQRNKGNFPGRFSGRQFSNSRSEMNVSTLELGDSALYLCASNTGTGTSRSPLHFGNGTRLTVT.

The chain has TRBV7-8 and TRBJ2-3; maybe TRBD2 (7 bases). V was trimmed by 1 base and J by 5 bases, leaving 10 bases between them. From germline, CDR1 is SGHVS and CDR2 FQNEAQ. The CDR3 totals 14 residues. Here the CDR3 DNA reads TGTGCCAGCAGCTTAGGGGGGGGCAGAGATACGCAGTATTTT. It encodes CASSLGGGRDTQYF.

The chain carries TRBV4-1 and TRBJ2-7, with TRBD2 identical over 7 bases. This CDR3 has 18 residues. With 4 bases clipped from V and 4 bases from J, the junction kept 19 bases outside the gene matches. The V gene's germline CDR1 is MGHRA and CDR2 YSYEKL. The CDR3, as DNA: TGCGCCAGCAGCCTGCGCGAGGGCCGGTGGGGGGAGGGATACGAGCAGTACTTC. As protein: CASSLREGRWGEGYEQYF.

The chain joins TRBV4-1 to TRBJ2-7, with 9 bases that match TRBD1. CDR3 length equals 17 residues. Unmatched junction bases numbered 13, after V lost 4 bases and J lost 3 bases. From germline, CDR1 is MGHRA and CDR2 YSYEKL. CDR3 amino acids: CASSRATGGQANYEQYF. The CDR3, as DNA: TGCGCCAGCAGCCGGGCCACAGGGGGCCAGGCTAACTACGAGCAGTACTTC.

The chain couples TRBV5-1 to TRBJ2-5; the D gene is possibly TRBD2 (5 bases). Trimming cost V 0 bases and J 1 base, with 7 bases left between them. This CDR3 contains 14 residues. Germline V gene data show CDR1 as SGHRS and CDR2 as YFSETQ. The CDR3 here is CASSLAGSQETQYF. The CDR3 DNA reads TGCGCCAGCAGCTTGGCTGGGAGCCAAGAGACCCAGTACTTC.

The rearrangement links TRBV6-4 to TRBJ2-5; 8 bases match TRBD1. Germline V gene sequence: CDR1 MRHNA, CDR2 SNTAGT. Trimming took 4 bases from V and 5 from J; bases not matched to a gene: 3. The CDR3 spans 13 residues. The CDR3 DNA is TGTGCCAGCAGTGTCAACAGGGGGGAGACCCAGTACTTC. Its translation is CASSVNRGETQYF.

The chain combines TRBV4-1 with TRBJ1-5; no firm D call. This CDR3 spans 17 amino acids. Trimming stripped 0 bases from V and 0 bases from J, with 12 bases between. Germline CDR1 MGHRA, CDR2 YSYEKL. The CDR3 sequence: CASSQDRRADSNQPQHF. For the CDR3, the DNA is TGCGCCAGCAGCCAAGATAGGCGGGCAGATAGCAATCAGCCCCAGCATTTT.

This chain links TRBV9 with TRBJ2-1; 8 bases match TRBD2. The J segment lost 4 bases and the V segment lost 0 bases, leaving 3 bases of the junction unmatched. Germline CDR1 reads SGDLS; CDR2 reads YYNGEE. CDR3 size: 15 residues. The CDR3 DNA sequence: TGTGCCAGCAGCGTAGCAACGGGGGGGTACAATGAGCAGTTCTTC. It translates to CASSVATGGYNEQFF.

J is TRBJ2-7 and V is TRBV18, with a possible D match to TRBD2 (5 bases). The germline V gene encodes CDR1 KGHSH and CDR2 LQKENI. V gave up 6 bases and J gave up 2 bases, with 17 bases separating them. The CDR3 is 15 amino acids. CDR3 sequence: CASSREEGIPYEQYF. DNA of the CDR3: TGTGCCAGCTCCCGCGAAGAGGGAATACCCTACGAGCAGTACTTC.

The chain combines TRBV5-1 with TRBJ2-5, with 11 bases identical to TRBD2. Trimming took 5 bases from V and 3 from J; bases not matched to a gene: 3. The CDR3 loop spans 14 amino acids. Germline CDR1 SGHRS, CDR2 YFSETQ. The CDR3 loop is CASRPGLAEETQYF. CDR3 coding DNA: TGCGCCAGCAGACCGGGACTAGCGGAAGAGACCCAGTACTTC.

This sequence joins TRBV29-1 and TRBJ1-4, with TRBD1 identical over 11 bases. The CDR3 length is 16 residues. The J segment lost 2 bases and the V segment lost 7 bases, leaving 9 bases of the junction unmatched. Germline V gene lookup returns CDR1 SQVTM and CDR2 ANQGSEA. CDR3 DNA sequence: TGCAGCGCCCAACGGGGACAGGGGGTGACTAATGAAAAACTGTTTTTT. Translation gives CSAQRGQGVTNEKLFF.

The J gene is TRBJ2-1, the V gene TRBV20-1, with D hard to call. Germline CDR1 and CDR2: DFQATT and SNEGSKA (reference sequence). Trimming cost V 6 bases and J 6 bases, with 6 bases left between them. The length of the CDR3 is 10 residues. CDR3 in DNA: TGCAGTGCCCAATTCAATGAGCAGTTCTTC. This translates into CSAQFNEQFF.

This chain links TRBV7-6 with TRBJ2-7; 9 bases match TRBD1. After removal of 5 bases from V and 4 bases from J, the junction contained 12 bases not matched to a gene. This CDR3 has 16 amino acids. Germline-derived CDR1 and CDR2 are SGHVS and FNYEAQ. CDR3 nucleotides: TGTGCCAGCAGCCTTAGTTGGACAGGGGCAGGGTACGAGCAGTACTTC. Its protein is CASSLSWTGAGYEQYF.

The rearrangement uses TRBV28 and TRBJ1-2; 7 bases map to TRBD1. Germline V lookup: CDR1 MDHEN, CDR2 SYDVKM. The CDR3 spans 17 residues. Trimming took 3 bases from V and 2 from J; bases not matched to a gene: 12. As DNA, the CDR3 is TGTGCCAGCAGTTTGACAGGGTGGTCCGCTACCAACTATGGCTACACCTTC. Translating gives CASSLTGWSATNYGYTF.

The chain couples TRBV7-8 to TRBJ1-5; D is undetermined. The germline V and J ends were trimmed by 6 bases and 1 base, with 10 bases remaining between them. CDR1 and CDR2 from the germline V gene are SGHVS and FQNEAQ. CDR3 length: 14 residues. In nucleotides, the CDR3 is TGTGCCAGCAGTCGACCGCGGAGCAATCAGCCCCAGCATTTT. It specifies CASSRPRSNQPQHF.